This TCR beta chain was recorded in a study of T cell responses to AZD1222 COVID-19 vaccine. Some clones are missing from TCRdb's copy, which holds only in-frame ones; the method was immunoSEQ multiplex PCR. The table has 160,000 or so clones, less than 95% seen once. CDR1 and CDR2 from the germline V gene are WNHNN and SYGVQD (reference sequence). The CDR3 runs to 15 residues. Trimming at V came to 4 bases and at J to 8 bases, leaving 8 bases not matched to a gene. The V and J genes are TRBV10-1 and TRBJ2-1; 10 bases agree with TRBD1. Sequenced material: peripheral blood, taken on day 0 of AZD1222 vaccination. The TCR originated in an adult in good health. The CDR3 nucleotides read TGCGCCAGCAGTGCAGGGGGACAGGGGAGCGATGAGCAGTTCTTC. Its translation: CASSAGGQGSDEQFF.